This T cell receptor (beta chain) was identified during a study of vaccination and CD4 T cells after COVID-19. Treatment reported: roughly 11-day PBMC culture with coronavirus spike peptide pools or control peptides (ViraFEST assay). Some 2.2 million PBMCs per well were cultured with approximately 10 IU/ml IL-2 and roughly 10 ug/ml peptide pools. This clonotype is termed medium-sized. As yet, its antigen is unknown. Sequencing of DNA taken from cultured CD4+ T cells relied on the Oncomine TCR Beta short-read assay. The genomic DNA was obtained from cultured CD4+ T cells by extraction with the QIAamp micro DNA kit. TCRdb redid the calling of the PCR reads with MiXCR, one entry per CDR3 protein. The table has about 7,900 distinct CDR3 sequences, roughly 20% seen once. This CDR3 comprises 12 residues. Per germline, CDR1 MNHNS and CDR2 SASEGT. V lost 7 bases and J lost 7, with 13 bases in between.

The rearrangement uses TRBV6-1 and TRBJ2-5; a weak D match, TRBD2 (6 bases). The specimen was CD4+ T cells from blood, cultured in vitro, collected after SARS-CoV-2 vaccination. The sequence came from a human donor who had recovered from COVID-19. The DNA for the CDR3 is TGTGCCAGCACTCCCGGGGGAAGGACCCAGTACTTC. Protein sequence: CASTPGGRTQYF.